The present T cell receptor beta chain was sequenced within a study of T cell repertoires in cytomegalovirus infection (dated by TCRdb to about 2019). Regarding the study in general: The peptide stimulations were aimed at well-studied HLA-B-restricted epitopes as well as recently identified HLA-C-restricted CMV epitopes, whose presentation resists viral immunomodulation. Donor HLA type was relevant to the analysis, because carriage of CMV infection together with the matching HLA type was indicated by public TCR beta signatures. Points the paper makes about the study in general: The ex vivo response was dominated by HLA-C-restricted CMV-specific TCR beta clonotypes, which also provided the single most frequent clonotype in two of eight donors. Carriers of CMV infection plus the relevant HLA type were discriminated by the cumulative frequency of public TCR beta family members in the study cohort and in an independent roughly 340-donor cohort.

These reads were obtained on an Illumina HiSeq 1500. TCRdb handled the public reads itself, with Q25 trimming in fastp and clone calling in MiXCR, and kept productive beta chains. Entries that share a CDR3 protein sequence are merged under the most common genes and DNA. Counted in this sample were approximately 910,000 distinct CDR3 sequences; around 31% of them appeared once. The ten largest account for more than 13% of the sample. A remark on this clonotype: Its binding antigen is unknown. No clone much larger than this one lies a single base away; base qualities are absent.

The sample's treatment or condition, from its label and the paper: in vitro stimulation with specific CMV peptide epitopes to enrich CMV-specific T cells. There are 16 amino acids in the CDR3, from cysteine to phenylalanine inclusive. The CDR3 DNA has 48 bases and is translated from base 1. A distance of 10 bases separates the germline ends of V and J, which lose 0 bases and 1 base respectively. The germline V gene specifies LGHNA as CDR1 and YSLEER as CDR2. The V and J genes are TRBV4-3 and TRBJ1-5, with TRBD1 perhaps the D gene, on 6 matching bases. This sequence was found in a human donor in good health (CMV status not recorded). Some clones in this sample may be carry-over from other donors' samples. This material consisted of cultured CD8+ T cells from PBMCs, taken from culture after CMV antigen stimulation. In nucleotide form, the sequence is TGCGCCAGCAGCCAAGACGGGGGGGCCAGCAATCAGCCCCAGCATTTT. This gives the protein CASSQDGGASNQPQHF.